The entry below describes one T cell receptor (beta chain). Its target is unknown. The data are from a study of blood T cells in healthy people across ages. Study-wide points: Roughly linearly, TCR beta diversity per million T cells fell as age increased. Estimates based on one million T cells were treated as lower bounds.

There are 18 residues in the CDR3. Germline V gene sequence: CDR1 MNHNS, CDR2 SASEGT. With 6 bases clipped from V and 6 bases from J, the junction kept 15 bases outside the gene matches. Primed by a sample-barcoded 5' primer and a J-beta primer mix, a second PCR proceeded for 7 to 11 cycles. MiXCR was run by TCRdb on the 5' RACE reads, yielding one entry per CDR3 protein. Of hundreds of thousands of distinct CDR3 sequences listed, about 44% are singletons. Input material: blood. The rearrangement links TRBV6-1 to TRBJ2-4; TRBD2 matches 12 bases. This clonotype was sampled from a man aged 30 to 39 in good health. CDR3 in amino acids: CASSRTSGLAGSRNIQYF. Here the CDR3 DNA reads TGTGCCAGCAGCCGAACCTCGGGACTAGCGGGTTCTAGAAACATTCAGTACTTC.